The present T cell receptor beta chain was sequenced within a study of blood T cell repertoires in COVID-19. Whole-study context: Researchers got acute and convalescent COVID-19 samples from the United States, Italy and Spain. PBMCs, B-cell-depleted T cells, or T cells were the source of the cDNA or gDNA that made up the material.

Original analysis: Amplification from reference gene primers served as the basis for estimated nucleated cell counts. Profiled with immunoSEQ multiplex PCR; TCRdb holds only in-frame clones, not every one. Clone size and the V and J calls come from that table; the DNA yielded D and trimming. The sample carries approximately 100,000 clones, 80% to 90% recorded once. The sample taken for sequencing was peripheral blood. The TCR originated in a human donor in a cohort sampled during active COVID-19.

For the CDR3, the DNA is TGTGCCAGCAGCTTGGGGGGGATTGGGGAAAAACTGTTTTTT. Translation gives CASSLGGIGEKLFF. The rearrangement uses TRBV11-2 and TRBJ1-4, with D tentatively TRBD1 (5 bases). Per germline, CDR1 SGHAT and CDR2 FQNNGV. The CDR3 contains 14 residues. V was trimmed by 3 bases and J by 8 bases, leaving 13 bases between them. Filled out from reference TRBV11-2 and TRBJ1-4, the complete variable domain reads EAGVAQSPRYKIIEKRQSVAFWCNPISGHATLYWYQQILGQGPKLLIQFQNNGVVDDSQLPKDRFSAERLKGVDSTLKIQPAKLEDSAVYLCASSLGGIGEKLFFGSGTQLSVL.